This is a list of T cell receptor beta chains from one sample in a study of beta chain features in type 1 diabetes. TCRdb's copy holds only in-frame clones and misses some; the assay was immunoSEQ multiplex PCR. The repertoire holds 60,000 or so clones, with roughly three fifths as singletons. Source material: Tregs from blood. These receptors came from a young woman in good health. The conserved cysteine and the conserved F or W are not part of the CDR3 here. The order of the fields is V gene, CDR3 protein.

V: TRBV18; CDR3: ASSPMGEDSPLH
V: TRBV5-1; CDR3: ASSPATSGRSTDTQY
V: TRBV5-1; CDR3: ASGSGTGLHGSEQF
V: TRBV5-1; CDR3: ASSLRQGSSYNEQF
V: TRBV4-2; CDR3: ASSPAGGNYGYT
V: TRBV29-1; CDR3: SARVMNTEAF
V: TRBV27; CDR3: ASSLRTVSFHEQY
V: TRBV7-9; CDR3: ASSPGRNYGYT
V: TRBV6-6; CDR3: ASSYRLAGGPWEQY
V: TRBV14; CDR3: ASSRRGRALSEQF
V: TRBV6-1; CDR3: ASSEGGWGTKNIQY
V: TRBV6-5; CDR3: ASSYRGGYEQY
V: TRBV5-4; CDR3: ASSLGANQPQH
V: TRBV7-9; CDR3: ASSSPGGTSTDTQY
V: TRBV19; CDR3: ASSIGVGANGYT
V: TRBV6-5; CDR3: ASSDQDGLYGYT
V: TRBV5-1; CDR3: ASSSQGTGTPLH
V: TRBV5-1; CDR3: ASSTDRGVSGELF
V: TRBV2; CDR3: ASSEWQAPIDTEAF
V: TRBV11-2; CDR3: ASSRRRRQGRVEQY
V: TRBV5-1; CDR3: ASSVTGGGNIQY
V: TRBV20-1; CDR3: SVADSYEQY
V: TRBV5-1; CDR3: ASSLRAEPGTGELF
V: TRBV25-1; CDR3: ASSERVEGEAF
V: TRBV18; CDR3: ASSPPYRDRGIDEQY
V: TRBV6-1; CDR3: ASSEHSDEQF
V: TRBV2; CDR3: ASSEWGQGTGNTIY
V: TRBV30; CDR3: AWKVGLNTGELF
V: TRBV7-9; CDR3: ASTSRTGFGEKLF
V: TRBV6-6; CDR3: ASSYLENYEQY
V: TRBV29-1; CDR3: SAVGQGGYTIY
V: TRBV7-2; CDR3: ASSLWIGWSQGGELF
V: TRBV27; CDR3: ASSRPGYGYT
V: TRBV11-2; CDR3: ASSPQMGGPEAF
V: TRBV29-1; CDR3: GAHDKNIQY
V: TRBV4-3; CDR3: ASSQVGAGELTEAF
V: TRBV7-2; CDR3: ASSLGLTDTQY
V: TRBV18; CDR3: ASSPLVTGVTGELF
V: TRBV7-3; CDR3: ASSVGVTGVETQY
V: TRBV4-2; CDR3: ASSQGRGGMSGTEAF
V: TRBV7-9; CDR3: ASSLEGTGGETQY
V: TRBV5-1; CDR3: ASSSALAGVAETQY
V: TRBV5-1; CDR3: ASSLGGQGLYGYT
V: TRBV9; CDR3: ASRRTGRVSGYT
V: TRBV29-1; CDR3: SGLTGEGYT
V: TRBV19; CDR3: ASSIPGDRQETQY
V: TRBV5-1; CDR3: ASSLSGPDTQY
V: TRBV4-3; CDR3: ASSQDANRGLYGYT